The T cell receptor beta chain under discussion was sequenced for a study of cytotoxic CD8 clonotypes in ibrutinib-treated CLL. Of note for this clone: Antigen: not known.

The CDR3 totals 18 residues. Trimming cost V 2 bases and J 6 bases; bases outside gene matches: 14. Germline CDR1 and CDR2: SGHAT and FQNNGV. Broader study findings: Patients showed higher baseline clonality than age-matched healthy donors, and it tracked circulating CD8+ T-cell counts.

Produced via immunoSEQ multiplex PCR; TCRdb's table is partial and in-frame only. The sample includes 130,000 to 150,000 clones, 70% to 80% of them seen just once. Sequencing was performed on PBMCs, taken after 12 months of ibrutinib treatment. This TCR derives from a human donor with chronic lymphocytic leukemia. The genes are TRBV11-2 and TRBJ2-5; TRBD2 agrees at 11 bases. CDR3 bases: TGTGCCAGCAGCTTATTTTCCCTAGCGGGAGGTATTTCGAAGACCCAGTACTTC. This sequence encodes CASSLFSLAGGISKTQYF.